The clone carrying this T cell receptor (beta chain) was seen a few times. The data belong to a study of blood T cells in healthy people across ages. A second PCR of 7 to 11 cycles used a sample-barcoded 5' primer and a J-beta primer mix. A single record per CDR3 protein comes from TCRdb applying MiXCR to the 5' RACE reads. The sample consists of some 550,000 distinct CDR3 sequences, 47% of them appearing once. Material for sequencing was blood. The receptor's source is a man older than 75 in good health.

The CDR3 nucleotides read TGCGCCAGCAGCTGGGACCCGATCGGGGGATATTCACCCCTCCACTTT. Its protein product is CASSWDPIGGYSPLHF. The V call is TRBV5-1, the J call TRBJ1-6; D perhaps matches TRBD1 (5 bases). Germline CDR1 SGHRS, CDR2 YFSETQ. CDR3 size: 16 residues. V lost 3 bases and J 8 bases, leaving 18 bases between the germline ends.